This TCR beta chain derives from a study of T-cell reconstitution after alpha-beta-depleted transplantation in children. Broader study findings: Two months or so post-transplant, alpha-beta T cells reportedly derived from several hundred expanded graft clones. A year had passed since transplant, and T-cell counts and diversity by then came mostly from newly produced T cells.

For TCRbeta, the library was prepared with unique molecular identifiers. MiXCR, run by TCRdb on the PCR reads, gives a single entry per CDR3 protein. The sample has around 250,000 distinct CDR3 sequences; roughly 8.2% are singletons. The V and J ends lost 8 bases and 6 bases respectively, with 9 bases between them. The CDR3 totals 10 residues. The germline gives CDR1 SQVTM, CDR2 ANQGSEA. Note on this clonotype: The antigen is not known.

This chain connects TRBV29-1 to TRBJ2-3; D may be TRBD1 (5 bases). The sample here was PBMCs, mostly from graft donor cells, taken 180 days after TCRalphabeta/CD19-depleted stem cell transplant. The origin of this receptor is a male patient between 5 and 17 years old who had a stem cell transplant for acute lymphoblastic leukemia, so the T cells may come from the graft donor. CDR3 sequence reads: CSTGVDTQYF. CDR3 DNA: TGCAGCACAGGAGTCGATACGCAGTATTTT.